Below are 25 T cell receptor beta chains sequenced from a single sample in a study of T cells after yellow fever vaccination. Each CDR3 protein gets one entry after TCRdb re-called the 5' RACE reads with MiXCR. This sample yields around 88,000 distinct CDR3 sequences, of which about an eighth are seen a single time; just under 25% belongs to the top ten. Sequences were derived from CD8+ T cells not binding an NS4B(214-222) dextramer, sorted from PBMCs, sampled roughly 20 days after the first yellow fever vaccination. All receptors derive from a man aged 18 to 30 who received the YFV17D yellow fever vaccine.

V is TRBV6-5 and J is TRBJ2-2, with unresolved D. Trimming took 0 bases from V and 7 from J, leaving 9 bases between them. This CDR3 spans 14 amino acids. Germline V CDR1 and CDR2: MNHEY, SVGAGI. This CDR3 is CASSYSKVDGELFF. The CDR3 DNA sequence: TGTGCCAGCAGTTACTCGAAGGTTGACGGGGAGCTGTTTTTT.

Only a few counts were recorded for this clonotype. The CDR3 DNA is TGTGCCAGCAGCTTTCCCAGCGGGGGGGCCGAGGAGCCAGAGACCCAGTACTTC. It codes for CASSFPSGGAEEPETQYF. The chain carries TRBV7-2 and TRBJ2-5, with TRBD2 matching over 10 bases. With 3 bases clipped from V and 4 bases from J, the junction kept 14 bases outside the gene matches. The CDR3 has 18 amino acids. Per the germline V gene, CDR1 is SGHTA and CDR2 is FQGNSA.

This clonotype was detected a few times. V and J are TRBV15 and TRBJ1-5; 11 bases are shared with TRBD1. There are 15 residues in the CDR3. CDR1 is LNHNV and CDR2 is YYDKDF in the germline V gene (reference sequence). V gave up 3 bases and J gave up 7 bases; unmatched junction bases: 5. The DNA of the CDR3 is TGTGCCACCAGCAGGGACAGGGGGCGATGGCAGCCCCAGCATTTT. Translated, it gives CATSRDRGRWQPQHF.

The chain couples TRBV5-5 to TRBJ2-3; perhaps TRBD2 as D (6 bases). The ends were cut back, 5 bases at V and 0 bases at J, with 13 bases in the middle. Germline CDR1 is SGHKS and CDR2 is YYEKEE (reference sequence). The length of the CDR3 is 15 residues. The CDR3: CASRRGLESTDTQYF. The CDR3 coding sequence is TGTGCCAGCAGACGGGGACTGGAAAGCACAGATACGCAGTATTTT.

This chain connects TRBV13 to TRBJ2-1; the match to TRBD2 covers 10 bases. CDR3 length: 15 amino acids. Germline V gene data show CDR1 as PRHDT and CDR2 as FYEKMQ (reference sequence). Trimming at V came to 3 bases and at J to 3 bases, leaving 2 bases not matched to a gene. The CDR3 spells CASSFKRGGYNEQFF. The CDR3 nucleotides read TGTGCCAGCAGCTTCAAGCGGGGGGGCTACAATGAGCAGTTCTTC.

This clonotype was observed a handful of times. This chain links TRBV4-1 with TRBJ1-1, with D perhaps TRBD1 (5 bases). The germline V and J ends were trimmed by 3 bases and 5 bases, with 16 bases remaining between them. Per germline, CDR1 MGHRA and CDR2 YSYEKL. This CDR3 comprises 15 residues. In nucleotides, the CDR3 is TGCGCCAGCAGCCACTTCGACTTGGGGGGGACTGAAGCTTTCTTT. Residues: CASSHFDLGGTEAFF.

This clonotype turned up a few times. This chain connects TRBV6-2 or TRBV6-3 to TRBJ2-7; TRBD2 aligns across 8 bases. The J segment lost 1 base and the V segment lost 2 bases, leaving 1 base of the junction unmatched. The CDR3 runs to 14 residues. CDR1 and CDR2 from the germline V gene are MNHEY and SVGEGT. CDR3 coding DNA: TGTGCCAGCAGTTACCGCGGGGGGTCCTACGAGCAGTACTTC. Its translation: CASSYRGGSYEQYF.

The chain joins TRBV7-9 to TRBJ1-6, with 10 nucleotides matching TRBD1. The ends lost 4 bases at V and 7 bases at J; junction bases unmatched: 4. This CDR3 comprises 15 residues. In germline, CDR1 is SEHNR, CDR2 FQNEAQ (reference sequence). CDR3 protein: CASSSWDRGNSPLHF. In nucleotides, the CDR3 is TGTGCCAGCAGCTCCTGGGACAGGGGAAATTCACCCCTCCACTTT. Full variable domain (remainder filled in from reference TRBV7-9 and TRBJ1-6): DTGVSQNPRHKITKRGQNVTFRCDPISEHNRLYWYRQTLGQGPEFLTYFQNEAQLEKSRLLSDRFSAERPKGSFSTLEIQRTEQGDSAMYLCASSSWDRGNSPLHFGNGTRLTVT.

The chain employs TRBV5-1 and TRBJ2-7; 7 nucleotides line up with TRBD1. The CDR3 contains 14 residues. Germline-derived CDR1 and CDR2 are SGHRS and YFSETQ. After removal of 4 bases from V and 2 bases from J, the junction contained 6 bases not matched to a gene. CDR3 nucleotides: TGCGCCAGCAGCACAGGGACAGAGACCTACGAGCAGTACTTC. This encodes CASSTGTETYEQYF. Full variable domain (remainder filled in from reference TRBV5-1 and TRBJ2-7): KAGVTQTPRYLIKTRGQQVTLSCSPISGHRSVSWYQQTPGQGLQFLFEYFSETQRNKGNFPGRFSGRQFSNSRSEMNVSTLELGDSALYLCASSTGTETYEQYFGPGTRLTVT.

The table lists this clonotype with a few counts. The chain has TRBV5-5 and TRBJ2-7, with D perhaps matching TRBD2 (5 bases). CDR1 and CDR2 from the germline V gene are SGHKS and YYEKEE (reference sequence). The V end was cut by 2 bases, the J end by 0 bases, with 9 bases between. CDR3 length equals 14 residues. CDR3 coding DNA: TGTGCCAGCAGCTTTGGAAGCGGCTCCTACGAGCAGTACTTC. Encoded protein: CASSFGSGSYEQYF.

This clonotype has only a few counts. The CDR3 sequence: CASSLAGGPTDTQYF. The DNA for the CDR3 is TGTGCCAGCAGTCTAGCGGGGGGGCCGACAGATACGCAGTATTTT. The gene calls are TRBV6-2 or TRBV6-3 and TRBJ2-3, with 12 bases fitting TRBD2. This CDR3 comprises 15 residues. J lost 3 bases, V lost 5 bases, and 3 bases had no gene match. CDR1 is MNHEY, CDR2 SVGEGT, per germline.

The genes are TRBV6-1 and TRBJ2-7, with D perhaps TRBD2 (5 bases). In germline, CDR1 is MNHNS, CDR2 SASEGT. Trimming removed 7 bases from V and 6 bases from J, with 13 bases in between. This CDR3 contains 12 residues. The CDR3 coding sequence is TGTGCCAGCATAGCCCCGGGAAGCGAGCAGTACTTC. Translating it yields CASIAPGSEQYF.

There are a few counts of this clonotype. The chain employs TRBV5-6 and TRBJ2-1, with TRBD2 matching over 9 bases. CDR1 is SGHDT, CDR2 YYEEEE, per germline. The CDR3 consists of 15 residues. With V trimmed by 4 bases and J by 9 bases, 11 bases remained unmatched. In nucleotides, the CDR3 is TGTGCCAGCAGCCGAGCGGGGGGAGGAGCGGGTGAGCAGTTCTTC. This gives the protein CASSRAGGGAGEQFF.

This chain links TRBV12-3 or TRBV12-4 with TRBJ1-5, with 7 bases identical to TRBD1. The length of the CDR3 is 17 residues. The trim removed 1 base at V and 2 bases at J, leaving 8 bases unmatched. In nucleotides, the CDR3 is TGTGCCAGCAGTTTAGGCACAGGGGCAAGGGGCAATCAGCCCCAGCATTTT. Amino acids: CASSLGTGARGNQPQHF.

This clonotype has just a few counts. The chain carries TRBV12-3 or TRBV12-4 and TRBJ1-5, with TRBD1 matching over 9 bases. This CDR3 is built from 14 residues. Germline trimming cut 7 bases from V and 5 bases from J; bases unmatched to any gene: 6. The CDR3 reads CASTPGQGYQPQHF. The DNA of the CDR3 is TGTGCCAGCACTCCGGGACAGGGTTATCAGCCCCAGCATTTT.

The chain links TRBV7-9 to TRBJ2-7, with 7 bases matching TRBD2. V shed 5 bases, J shed 7 bases, and the junction held 8 bases outside the gene matches. CDR3 length equals 13 residues. Germline CDR1 is SEHNR and CDR2 is FQNEAQ (reference sequence). For the CDR3, the DNA is TGTGCCAGCAGCCACGGGGGGTATAGGGAGCAGTACGTC. It codes for CASSHGGYREQYV.

This clonotype turned up a few times. The rearrangement uses TRBV29-1 and TRBJ2-7, with 10 nucleotides matching TRBD2. Per the germline V gene, CDR1 is SQVTM and CDR2 is ANQGSEA. The ends lost 6 bases at V and 5 bases at J; junction bases unmatched: 16. The CDR3 consists of 16 residues. The CDR3 coding sequence is TGCAGCGTCGGGACTAGCGTACCGTTAGAGCGTCACGAGCAGTACTTC. Amino acid sequence: CSVGTSVPLERHEQYF.

This chain connects TRBV6-5 to TRBJ2-7; tentatively, D is TRBD1 (6 bases). The CDR3 runs to 15 residues. Germline V gene data show CDR1 as MNHEY and CDR2 as SVGAGI. V was pared by 0 bases and J by 2 bases, with 11 bases between. The CDR3 loop is CASSYSLDSAYEQYF. As DNA, the CDR3 is TGTGCCAGCAGTTACTCCCTGGACAGCGCCTACGAGCAGTACTTC.

This clonotype has a handful of counts. The gene calls are TRBV12-3 or TRBV12-4 and TRBJ1-2; 7 bases map to TRBD1. V was pared by 4 bases and J by 5 bases, with 7 bases of the junction left unmatched. The CDR3 loop spans 14 amino acids. This CDR3 reads CASSSQGIGYGYTF. The DNA of the CDR3 is TGTGCCAGCAGTTCACAGGGGATAGGGTATGGCTACACCTTC.

This clonotype was recorded a few times. The chain combines TRBV12-3 or TRBV12-4 with TRBJ2-7; 12 nucleotides line up with TRBD1. The CDR3 spans 15 residues. Losses at the gene ends were 4 bases for V and 0 bases for J; bases not matched to a gene: 1. The CDR3 protein is CASSWDRGRSYEQYF. The CDR3 DNA is TGTGCCAGCAGTTGGGACAGGGGGCGCTCCTACGAGCAGTACTTC.

The V call is TRBV29-1, the J call TRBJ2-5, with 8 bases aligning to TRBD2. The J segment lost 3 bases and the V segment lost 3 bases, leaving 9 bases of the junction unmatched. This CDR3 is 15 amino acids long. Germline lookup yields CDR1 SQVTM and CDR2 ANQGSEA. CDR3 residues: CSVDGGGTPEETQYF. The CDR3 bases are TGCAGCGTTGATGGCGGGGGGACTCCTGAAGAGACCCAGTACTTC.

This clonotype was picked up a small number of times. The gene calls are TRBV7-2 and TRBJ1-4; D is possibly TRBD1 (5 bases). CDR1 SGHTA and CDR2 FQGNSA come from the germline V gene. The CDR3 extends over 15 amino acids. With 4 bases removed from V and 6 bases from J, the gap between germline ends came to 15 bases. Written as DNA, the CDR3 is TGTGCCAGCAGCTCCGGTTGGGGGTTTGATGAAAAACTGTTTTTT. It codes for CASSSGWGFDEKLFF. Looking up the rest from reference TRBV7-2 and TRBJ1-4 gives the full variable domain: GAGVSQSPSNKVTEKGKDVELRCDPISGHTALYWYRQSLGQGLEFLIYFQGNSAPDKSGLPSDRFSAERTGGSVSTLTIQRTQQEDSAVYLCASSSGWGFDEKLFFGSGTQLSVL.

This clonotype was observed a few times. The chain recombines TRBV4-1 with TRBJ2-3; 11 bases align to TRBD2. Trimming took 4 bases from V and 14 from J; bases not matched to a gene: 8. This CDR3 has 13 amino acids. The germline CDR1 and CDR2 sequences are MGHRA and YSYEKL. The CDR3 DNA reads as TGCGCCAGCAGCCCCGGGACTAGCGGTCCGAGGTATTTT. It yields the protein CASSPGTSGPRYF.

This clonotype was detected a few times. The chain joins TRBV4-1 to TRBJ2-1; 9 positions agree with TRBD1. Germline-derived CDR1 and CDR2 are MGHRA and YSYEKL. With 4 bases clipped from V and 8 bases from J, the junction kept 21 bases outside the gene matches. The CDR3 spans 19 residues. DNA of the CDR3: TGCGCCAGCAGCCCAAATGACTTAGCAATCGGGACAGGGCACGATGAGCAGTTCTTC. This gives the protein CASSPNDLAIGTGHDEQFF.

This clonotype has just a few counts. The chain employs TRBV5-5 and TRBJ1-6; D is undetermined. Germline V gene lookup returns CDR1 SGHKS and CDR2 YYEKEE (reference sequence). The CDR3 loop spans 11 amino acids. V was cut by 1 base and J by 9 bases, with 2 bases left in between. CDR3 bases: TGTGCCAGCAGCTTGAGTTCACCCCTCCACTTT. This codes for CASSLSSPLHF.